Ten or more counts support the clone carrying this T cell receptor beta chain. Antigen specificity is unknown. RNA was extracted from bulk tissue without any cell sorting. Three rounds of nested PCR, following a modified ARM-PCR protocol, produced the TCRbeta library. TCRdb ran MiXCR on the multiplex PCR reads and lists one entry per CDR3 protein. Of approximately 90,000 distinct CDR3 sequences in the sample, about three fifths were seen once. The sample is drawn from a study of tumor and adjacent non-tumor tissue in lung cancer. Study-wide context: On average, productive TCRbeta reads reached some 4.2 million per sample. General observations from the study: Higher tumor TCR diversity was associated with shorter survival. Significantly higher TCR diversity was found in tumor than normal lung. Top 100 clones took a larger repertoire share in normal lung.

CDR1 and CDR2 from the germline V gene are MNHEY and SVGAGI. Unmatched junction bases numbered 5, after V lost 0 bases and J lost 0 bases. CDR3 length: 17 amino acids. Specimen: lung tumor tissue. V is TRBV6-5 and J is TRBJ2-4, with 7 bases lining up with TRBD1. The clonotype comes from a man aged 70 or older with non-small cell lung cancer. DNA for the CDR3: TGTGCCAGCAGTTACTCAATGGACAGGCTAGCCAAAAACATTCAGTACTTC. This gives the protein CASSYSMDRLAKNIQYF.